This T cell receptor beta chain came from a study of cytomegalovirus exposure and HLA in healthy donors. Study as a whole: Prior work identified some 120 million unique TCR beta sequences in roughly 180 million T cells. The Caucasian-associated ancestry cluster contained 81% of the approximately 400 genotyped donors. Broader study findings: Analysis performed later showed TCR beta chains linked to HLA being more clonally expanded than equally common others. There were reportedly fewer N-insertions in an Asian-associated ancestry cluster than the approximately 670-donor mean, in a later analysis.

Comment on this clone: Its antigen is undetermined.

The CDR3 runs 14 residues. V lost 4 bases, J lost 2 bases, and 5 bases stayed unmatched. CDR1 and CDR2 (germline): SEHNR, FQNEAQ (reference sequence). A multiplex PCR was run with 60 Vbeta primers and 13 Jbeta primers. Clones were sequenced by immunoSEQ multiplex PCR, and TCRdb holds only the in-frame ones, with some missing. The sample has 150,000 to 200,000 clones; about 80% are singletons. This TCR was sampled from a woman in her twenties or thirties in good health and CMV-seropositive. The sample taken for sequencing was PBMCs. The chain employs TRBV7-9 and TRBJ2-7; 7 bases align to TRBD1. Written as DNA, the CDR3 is TGTGCCAGCAGCTCCCCGGGACAGACCTACGAGCAGTACTTC. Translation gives CASSSPGQTYEQYF.